This T cell receptor beta chain was documented in a study of blood T cell repertoires in COVID-19 (dated by TCRdb to 2018 to 2021). Regarding the study in general: Samples from collaborators originated in the United States, Italy and Spain and spanned both the acute and convalescent phases of COVID-19. The material from the prospective study consisted of cDNA or gDNA derived from T cells, B-cell-depleted T cells, or PBMCs. Subjects who had been exposed to COVID-19, were actively infected with it, or had recovered from it provided the deeply sampled blood TCRbeta repertoires that made up the dataset. A freely available public database, intended as a resource for researchers studying the immune response to SARS-CoV-2, is where the repertoires were released. The samples were drawn from the first 160 participants of the ongoing ImmuneRACE study and from 1,254 subjects provided by 6 global collaborators. A de-identified subject ID, COVID-19 status, age in years and sex were almost always included in the sample metadata. HLA class I and class II types, where available, came from metadata supplied by the sample provider rather than from assay-based typing. The research as a whole found: The quantity of clinical and demographic metadata differed by source and by participant and was supplied without curation.

The immunoSEQ Assay, a bias-controlled multiplex PCR, was used to amplify TCRbeta CDR3 regions from genomic DNA. In the source study's methods: The number of nucleated cells in each sample was estimated from the amplification of reference gene primers within the assay. To quantify the absolute abundance of each unique TCRbeta CDR3 rearrangement, sequence reads were collapsed and filtered. For each sample, productive Simpson clonality was calculated by taking the square root of Simpson's diversity index across productive rearrangements. This is the immuneACCESS table as TCRdb keeps it, with only in-frame sequences that have V and J called. A part of the clones is gone; compared with another copy, unresolved V genes explain less than half, and the rest is unexplained. The DNA gave D and trimming, while V, J and clone size come from that table. The sample table contains about 100,000 clones; only one count was recorded for 84% of them. The ten largest clones capture 4.5% of the sample.

Collaborating institutions collected whole blood in K2EDTA tubes following their own protocols. For TCRbeta analysis, collaborators shipped samples as frozen whole blood, isolated PBMCs, or DNA extracted from either of those sample types. Remarks on this clone: No antigen is known for it. Base qualities are missing; no much larger clone stands one base away.

V ends up 5 bases short and J 3 bases short, with an unmatched junction base count of 5. Including cysteine and phenylalanine, the CDR3 has 15 amino acids. The DNA shown is the 45-base CDR3, in frame from base 1. In the germline V gene (reference sequence), CDR1 corresponds to MNHNY and CDR2 to SVGAGI. The clonotype comes from a human donor in a cohort sampled during active COVID-19. The sample was peripheral blood. The V and J genes are TRBV6-6 and TRBJ1-1; 11 central bases correspond to TRBD1. The CDR3 protein: CASSPRTGGHTEAFF. In nucleotides, the sequence is TGTGCCAGCAGTCCCCGGACAGGGGGCCACACTGAAGCTTTCTTT.